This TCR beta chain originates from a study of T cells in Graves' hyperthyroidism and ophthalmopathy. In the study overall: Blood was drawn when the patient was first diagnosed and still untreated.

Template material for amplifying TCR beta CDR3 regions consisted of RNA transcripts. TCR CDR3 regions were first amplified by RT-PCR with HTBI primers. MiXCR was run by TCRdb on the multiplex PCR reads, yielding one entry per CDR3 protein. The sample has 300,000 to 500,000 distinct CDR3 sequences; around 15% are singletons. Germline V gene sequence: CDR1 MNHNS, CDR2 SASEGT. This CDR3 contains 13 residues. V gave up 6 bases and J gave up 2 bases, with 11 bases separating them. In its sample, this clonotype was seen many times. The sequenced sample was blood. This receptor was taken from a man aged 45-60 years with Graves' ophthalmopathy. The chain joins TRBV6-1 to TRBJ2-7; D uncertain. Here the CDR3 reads CASRSRNAYEQYF. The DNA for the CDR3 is TGTGCCAGCAGATCGCGAAACGCCTACGAGCAGTACTTC.